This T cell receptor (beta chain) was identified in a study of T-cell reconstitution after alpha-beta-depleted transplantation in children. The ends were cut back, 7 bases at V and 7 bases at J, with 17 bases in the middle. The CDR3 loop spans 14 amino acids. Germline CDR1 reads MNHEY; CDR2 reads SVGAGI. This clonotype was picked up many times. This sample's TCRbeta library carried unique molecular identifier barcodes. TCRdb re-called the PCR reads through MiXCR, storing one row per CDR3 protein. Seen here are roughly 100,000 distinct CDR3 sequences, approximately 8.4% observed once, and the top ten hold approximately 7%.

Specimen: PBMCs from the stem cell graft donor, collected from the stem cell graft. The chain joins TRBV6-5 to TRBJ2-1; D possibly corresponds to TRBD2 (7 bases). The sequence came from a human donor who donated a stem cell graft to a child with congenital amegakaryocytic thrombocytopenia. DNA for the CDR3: TGTGCCAGCACCCCAAGGGGGGGGCGGAATGAGCAGTTCTTC. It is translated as CASTPRGGRNEQFF.